These 29 T cell receptor beta chains share one sample of origin, sequenced in a study of spatial heterogeneity in lung cancer. TCRdb itself ran the 5' RACE reads through MiXCR, one entry per CDR3 protein. Of approximately 93,000 distinct CDR3 sequences listed, 19% are singletons. Time point in this sample: blood at routine non-recurrence follow-up after resection. Sequences were derived from PBMCs, sampled at follow-up. These receptor sequences come from a male donor with early-stage non-small cell lung cancer.

This clonotype occurred a few times. The rearrangement uses TRBV24-1 and TRBJ2-1, with 10 bases lining up with TRBD1. CDR3 length: 14 residues. CDR1 and CDR2 from the germline V gene are KGHDR and SFDVKD. The J segment lost 12 bases and the V segment lost 5 bases, leaving 9 bases of the junction unmatched. CDR3 residues: CATSGQGAWYGQFF. The CDR3 DNA sequence: TGTGCCACCAGTGGACAGGGGGCCTGGTACGGGCAGTTCTTC.

This sequence joins TRBV7-2 and TRBJ2-5; 7 nucleotides match TRBD2. The V and J ends lost 5 bases and 4 bases, in that order; junction bases with no gene match: 10. Germline values: CDR1 SGHTA, CDR2 FQGNSA. The CDR3 consists of 15 residues. This chain's CDR3 is CASSVKGGSGETQYF. The CDR3 bases are TGTGCCAGCAGCGTAAAGGGCGGGAGTGGAGAGACCCAGTACTTC. Full variable domain (remainder filled in from reference TRBV7-2 and TRBJ2-5): GAGVSQSPSNKVTEKGKDVELRCDPISGHTALYWYRQSLGQGLEFLIYFQGNSAPDKSGLPSDRFSAERTGGSVSTLTIQRTQQEDSAVYLCASSVKGGSGETQYFGPGTRLLVL.

This clonotype was seen a few times. The rearrangement uses TRBV13 and TRBJ2-3, with D unclear. This CDR3 is built from 16 residues. From germline, CDR1 is PRHDT and CDR2 FYEKMQ (reference sequence). V was trimmed by 5 bases and J by 2 bases, leaving 17 bases between them. The CDR3 sequence: CASSTPGYGDTDTQYF. The CDR3 nucleotides read TGTGCCAGCAGCACCCCCGGCTACGGAGACACAGATACGCAGTATTTT.

This clonotype was observed a few times. The rearrangement uses TRBV27 and TRBJ2-7; the D gene is possibly TRBD1 (6 bases). V was cut by 1 base and J by 2 bases, with 12 bases left in between. CDR1 and CDR2 (germline): MNHEY, SMNVEV (reference sequence). The CDR3 contains 15 residues. CDR3 in amino acids: CASSLFLDRPYEQYF. CDR3 DNA sequence: TGTGCCAGCAGTTTATTCCTCGACAGGCCCTACGAGCAGTACTTC.

This clonotype was detected a few times. The chain links TRBV19 to TRBJ2-7; D gene ambiguous. The V and J ends lost 3 bases and 0 bases respectively, with 6 bases between them. CDR1 and CDR2 (germline): LNHDA, SQIVND (reference sequence). This CDR3 is 13 amino acids long. The DNA for the CDR3 is TGTGCCAGTAGTATCAGCAACTCCTACGAGCAGTACTTC. This translates into CASSISNSYEQYF.

This clonotype showed up many times. The chain has TRBV20-1 and TRBJ2-7; D is ambiguous. CDR3 length equals 15 residues. V was cut by 2 bases and J by 0 bases, with 14 bases left in between. Germline CDR1 DFQATT, CDR2 SNEGSKA (reference sequence). CDR3 DNA sequence: TGCAGTGCTAGATCTACAGCCTCTCCCTCCTACGAGCAGTACTTC. Residues: CSARSTASPSYEQYF.

This clonotype has more than one count but fewer than ten. CDR3 sequence (DNA): TGTGCCAGCAAGAGAGCGGGAGGGCCGGTTAGAGAGACCCAGTACTTC. Its protein product is CASKRAGGPVRETQYF. The V gene is TRBV7-2, the J gene TRBJ2-5; 10 nucleotides agree with TRBD2. CDR3 length: 16 residues. Germline-derived CDR1 and CDR2 are SGHTA and FQGNSA. J was trimmed by 4 bases and V by 7 bases; bases with no gene match: 12. Full variable domain (rest looked up from reference TRBV7-2 and TRBJ2-5): GAGVSQSPSNKVTEKGKDVELRCDPISGHTALYWYRQSLGQGLEFLIYFQGNSAPDKSGLPSDRFSAERTGGSVSTLTIQRTQQEDSAVYLCASKRAGGPVRETQYFGPGTRLLVL.

This clonotype occurred many times. This rearrangement joins TRBV13 to TRBJ1-2; D may be TRBD1 (5 bases). Between the trimmed V and J ends, which lost 1 base and 2 bases, there was a span of 11 bases. Germline CDR1 and CDR2: PRHDT and FYEKMQ (reference sequence). The CDR3 runs to 15 residues. The CDR3 nucleotides read TGTGCCAGCAGCTTAGACGGGGCACCGAACTATGGCTACACCTTC. It yields the protein CASSLDGAPNYGYTF.

This clonotype has only one observation. The chain recombines TRBV7-3 with TRBJ2-7; the D is unclear. CDR1 SGHTA and CDR2 FQGTGA come from the germline V gene. This CDR3 region has 14 residues. The V end was cut by 1 base, the J end by 2 bases, with 9 bases between. This CDR3 is CASSLNVGPYEQYF. Here the CDR3 DNA reads TGTGCCAGCAGCTTAAACGTGGGCCCCTACGAGCAGTACTTC.

The chain is built from TRBV12-5 and TRBJ2-5, with TRBD2 matching over 8 bases. Unmatched junction bases numbered 14, after V lost 0 bases and J lost 5 bases. The CDR3 length is 18 residues. The germline CDR1 and CDR2 sequences are LGHNT and FRNRAP. The CDR3 DNA is TGTGCTAGTGGTTTGGTACGCGACGGGACTAGTAATTGGGAGACCCAGTACTTC. Translation: CASGLVRDGTSNWETQYF.

This clonotype was observed a few times. The genes are TRBV11-2 and TRBJ2-5, with 7 bases that match TRBD2. The germline V gene encodes CDR1 SGHAT and CDR2 FQNNGV. This CDR3 contains 15 residues. Trimming removed 5 bases from V and 5 bases from J; junction bases left unmatched: 11. The CDR3, as DNA: TGTGCCAGCAGCCCGATCGGGGGGACGGCGGAGACCCAGTACTTC. It translates to CASSPIGGTAETQYF.

This clonotype was seen more than once but under ten times. J is TRBJ1-2 and V is TRBV7-2; TRBD1 matches at 8 bases. Per germline, CDR1 SGHTA and CDR2 FQGNSA. The CDR3 has 15 amino acids. V was pared by 1 base and J by 4 bases, with 5 bases of the junction left unmatched. The CDR3 coding sequence is TGTGCCAGCAGCTTAGAGGGCAGGGGGCCCTATGGCTACACCTTC. Protein product: CASSLEGRGPYGYTF.

The rearrangement joins TRBV6-6 to TRBJ1-5; 7 nucleotides align to TRBD1. The CDR3 contains 15 residues. Germline CDR1 is MNHNY and CDR2 is SVGAGI (reference sequence). The V gene end was trimmed by 7 bases and the J gene end by 0 bases; junction bases not matched to a gene: 6. The CDR3 region is CASISTGYSNQPQHF. CDR3 DNA: TGTGCCAGCATTTCGACAGGGTATAGCAATCAGCCCCAGCATTTT.

The chain combines TRBV20-1 with TRBJ2-1; TRBD2 might be the D (5 bases). V was clipped by 3 bases and J by 0 bases, with 6 bases between them. This CDR3 is built from 13 residues. Germline V CDR1 and CDR2: DFQATT, SNEGSKA (reference sequence). The CDR3 sequence is CSASAGSYNEQFF. CDR3 DNA sequence: TGCAGTGCTAGTGCGGGCTCCTACAATGAGCAGTTCTTC.

This clonotype was seen only a few times. The gene calls are TRBV2 and TRBJ2-2; D may be TRBD1 (6 bases). The V end lost 2 bases, the J end lost 3 bases, and 10 bases lay between the germline ends. Germline V gene sequence: CDR1 SNHLY, CDR2 FYNNEI. The CDR3 contains 15 residues. CDR3 in DNA: TGTGCCAGCAGTGAATTCAGGGGATACACCGGGGAGCTGTTTTTT. Protein: CASSEFRGYTGELFF.

This clonotype occurred a few times. The chain links TRBV3-1 to TRBJ1-1, with D unresolved. V lost 1 base to trimming and J lost 10 bases, with 10 bases between them. Germline lookup yields CDR1 LGHDT and CDR2 YNNKEL (reference sequence). The CDR3 consists of 12 residues. CDR3 in amino acids: CASSQVSSVAFF. In DNA, the CDR3 is TGTGCCAGCAGCCAAGTGTCGTCTGTAGCTTTCTTT.

V usage is TRBV12-3 or TRBV12-4 and J usage is TRBJ1-1; TRBD1 might be the D (5 bases). CDR3 length equals 11 residues. Trimming took off 7 bases at V and 14 bases at J, with 17 bases between the two ends. The CDR3 protein is CASTPRDGLFF. The CDR3 DNA follows: TGTGCCAGCACCCCTCGGGACGGTCTCTTCTTT.

There are many counts of this clonotype. The chain has TRBV2 and TRBJ1-6; TRBD1 aligns across 7 bases. The J segment lost 14 bases and the V segment lost 7 bases, leaving 11 bases of the junction unmatched. This CDR3 is built from 13 residues. Germline-derived CDR1 and CDR2 are SNHLY and FYNNEI. The CDR3 DNA is TGTGCCAGCACCGCGGACAGGCCAGGGGCCCTCCACTTT. Translating gives CASTADRPGALHF.

This clonotype was picked up a small number of times. The chain links TRBV5-1 to TRBJ1-1, with 10 bases lining up with TRBD1. Per germline, CDR1 SGHRS and CDR2 YFSETQ. V trimming: 4 bases; J trimming: 5 bases; junction bases outside the gene matches: 11. The CDR3 is 16 amino acids. The CDR3 DNA reads TGCGCCAGCAGCCTGAAGGGACAGGGGACCGGAACTGAAGCTTTCTTT. It yields the protein CASSLKGQGTGTEAFF.

V gene TRBV24-1 combines with J gene TRBJ1-1, with D maybe TRBD1 (5 bases). Trimming left V 3 bases short and J 1 base short, with 8 bases between. The CDR3 extends over 14 amino acids. Per the germline V gene, CDR1 is KGHDR and CDR2 is SFDVKD. CDR3: CATSDRTGNTEAFF. The DNA of the CDR3 is TGTGCCACCAGTGATCGCACAGGGAACACTGAAGCTTTCTTT.

There are a few counts of this clonotype. This chain uses TRBV4-1 with TRBJ2-7; 8 bases fit TRBD1. This CDR3 has 16 residues. Unmatched junction bases numbered 11, after V lost 3 bases and J lost 4 bases. Germline V gives CDR1 MGHRA, CDR2 YSYEKL. In DNA, the CDR3 is TGCGCCAGCAGCCAGCTTCTCGGGACAGGACGATACGAGCAGTACTTC. It is translated as CASSQLLGTGRYEQYF.

This clonotype came up a few times. V usage is TRBV18 and J usage is TRBJ1-2; D is unclear. This CDR3 spans 15 amino acids. The V gene lost 6 bases and the J gene lost 4 bases, with 18 bases spanning the gap. The germline V gene has CDR1 KGHSH and CDR2 LQKENI. Written as DNA, the CDR3 is TGTGCCAGCTCCCTGAGAGGAGGGTCTTCCTATGGCTACACCTTC. Protein sequence: CASSLRGGSSYGYTF.

This clonotype has only a few counts. The J gene is TRBJ2-7, the V gene TRBV23-1; 12 bases match TRBD1. TRBV23-1 carries the ORF label, with uncertain function. This CDR3 is 17 amino acids long. V lost 3 bases, J lost 2 bases, and 8 bases stayed unmatched. The CDR3 coding sequence is TGCGCCAGCAGTCAGCCATCAAGGGACAGGGGGCCCTACGAGCAGTACTTC. It encodes CASSQPSRDRGPYEQYF.

This clonotype came up many times. The CDR3 region is CASSPRGGNNNEQFF. CDR3 sequence (DNA): TGTGCCAGCTCACCACGGGGGGGCAACAACAATGAGCAGTTCTTC. This chain joins TRBV18 and TRBJ2-1; D is perhaps TRBD2 (7 bases). This CDR3 has 15 amino acids. V lost 1 base and J lost 5, with 12 bases in between. Germline loops: CDR1 KGHSH, CDR2 LQKENI.

This clonotype was detected many times. V and J are TRBV24-1 and TRBJ2-3; the D gene is possibly TRBD2 (6 bases). With 5 bases removed from V and 0 bases from J, the gap between germline ends came to 14 bases. The germline V gene has CDR1 KGHDR and CDR2 SFDVKD. This CDR3 has 16 residues. This chain's CDR3 is CATSVPDGTSTDTQYF. Here the CDR3 DNA reads TGTGCCACCAGTGTCCCGGACGGGACTAGCACAGATACGCAGTATTTT.

This clonotype was seen only a few times. The rearrangement joins TRBV11-1 to TRBJ2-7, with TRBD1 identical over 7 bases. V shed 5 bases, J shed 4 bases, and the junction held 2 bases outside the gene matches. CDR3 length: 12 amino acids. Germline assignment: CDR1 SGHAT and CDR2 FQDESV (reference sequence). The chain's CDR3 is CASSPDRYEQYF. The CDR3 DNA follows: TGTGCCAGCAGCCCGGACAGGTACGAGCAGTACTTC.

The chain couples TRBV23-1 to TRBJ2-2, with TRBD2 as a possible D gene (5 bases). TRBV23-1 has ORF status, its function being uncertain. Trimming shortened V by 4 bases and J by 6 bases, and 12 bases separated the two germline ends. The CDR3 spans 14 residues. CDR3 in amino acids: CASSRNMEAGELFF. Written as DNA, the CDR3 is TGCGCCAGCAGTCGGAACATGGAGGCCGGGGAGCTGTTTTTT.

V is TRBV5-1 and J is TRBJ2-5; 7 nucleotides agree with TRBD1. V lost 4 bases to trimming and J lost 3 bases; unmatched junction nucleotides: 9. The CDR3 spans 15 residues. Germline V lookup: CDR1 SGHRS, CDR2 YFSETQ. CDR3 bases: TGCGCCAGCAGCCTCCAAGGGACAGATAAAGAGACCCAGTACTTC. Amino acid sequence: CASSLQGTDKETQYF.

This clonotype was counted only a few times. The rearrangement links TRBV3-1 to TRBJ2-3; TRBD2 matches 10 bases. The CDR3 is 16 residues long. The germline V gene encodes CDR1 LGHDT and CDR2 YNNKEL (reference sequence). Trimming took 5 bases from V and 2 from J; bases not matched to a gene: 7. CDR3: CASSSTTSGDTDTQYF. For the CDR3, the DNA is TGTGCCAGCAGCAGCACCACTAGCGGGGACACAGATACGCAGTATTTT.